The sequence of this TCR beta chain was determined in a study of T-cell memory formation after mild COVID-19. The overall study: Among the donors, TCR clusters were largely specific to each donor. Broader study findings: CD4+ contracting clones lay mainly in CM and EM, CD8+ ones in EMRA.

The CDR3 loop spans 18 amino acids. V was clipped by 6 bases and J by 4 bases; unmatched bases: 16. Germline assignment: CDR1 MNHEY and CDR2 SVGEGT. In the case of this clonotype: As yet, its antigen is unknown.

TCRdb processed the 5' RACE reads anew with MiXCR; each CDR3 protein has one entry. The data show roughly 150,000 distinct CDR3 sequences, 10% to 15% seen once. The specimen sequenced was PBMCs or a T cell subset sorted from them (not recorded which). This receptor was taken from a man aged 18-30 years who had mild COVID-19 (a few samples of this study predate the infection). Cell type and time point are not known. This chain links TRBV6-2 or TRBV6-3 with TRBJ2-1, with 9 bases aligning to TRBD1. CDR3 bases: TGTGCCAGCAGGCCCGGACAGGGGAATTTACTCTTATACAATGAGCAGTTCTTC. This sequence encodes CASRPGQGNLLLYNEQFF.